This T cell receptor beta chain was captured by sequencing in a study of identical twins. TCRdb passed the 5' RACE reads through MiXCR, listing each CDR3 protein once. Here the sample spans 200,000 to 250,000 distinct CDR3 sequences, 5% to 7% being singletons. This clonotype came up a few times. The CDR3 contains 15 residues. The V segment lost 7 bases and the J segment 5 bases; nucleotides outside the gene matches: 8. The germline V gene encodes CDR1 MNHEY and CDR2 SVGEGT. Healthy Caucasian individuals made up all the donors. In addition, the sample was reused for a study of T cells expressing NK-cell markers. As reported in that work: Sorting in several experiments was restricted by an anti-gamma-delta TCR antibody to alpha-beta TCR T cells. HCMV specificity of expanded NKG2C+ T cell clones remained unclear.

V is TRBV6-2 or TRBV6-3 and J is TRBJ2-2; 9 bases align to TRBD1. The sequence was obtained from a woman between 18 and 29 years old in good health. Sequenced sample: CD8+ T cells sorted from blood. The CDR3 DNA follows: TGTGCCAGCACCCGGACAGGGGTAGGAACCGGGGAGCTGTTTTTT. Its protein is CASTRTGVGTGELFF.